These 27 T cell receptor beta chains came from one sample sequenced in a study of blood T cell repertoires in COVID-19. TCRdb keeps only in-frame clones here, not all; method: immunoSEQ multiplex PCR. This table holds fewer than 45,000 clones, approximately 81% found once. Material for sequencing was peripheral blood. These receptors were obtained from a man aged 55 to 70 with COVID-19, enrolled during active disease.

This sequence joins TRBV3-1 (or the pseudogene TRBV3-2) and TRBJ1-2; 7 nucleotides line up with TRBD1. J was trimmed by 4 bases and V by 1 base; bases with no gene match: 3. The CDR3 consists of 14 residues. The V gene's germline CDR1 is LGHDT and CDR2 YNNKEL (reference sequence). This chain's CDR3 is CASSQGQGVYGYTF. CDR3 bases: TGTGCCAGCAGCCAAGGCCAGGGGGTCTATGGCTACACCTTC.

The V and J genes are TRBV15 and TRBJ1-4, with 7 bases that match TRBD1. CDR1 LNHNV and CDR2 YYDKDF come from the germline V gene (reference sequence). The CDR3 runs to 16 residues. J lost 7 bases, V lost 3 bases, and 11 bases had no gene match. DNA of the CDR3: TGTGCCACCAGCAGTCAAGCCGGGACAGTTAGTGAAAAACTGTTTTTT. Its protein is CATSSQAGTVSEKLFF. Drawing the rest from reference TRBV15 and TRBJ1-4, the complete variable domain is DAMVIQNPRYQVTQFGKPVTLSCSQTLNHNVMYWYQQKSSQAPKLLFHYYDKDFNNEADTPDNFQSRRPNTSFCFLDIRSPGLGDTAMYLCATSSQAGTVSEKLFFGSGTQLSVL.

This clone was seen a few times. The V and J genes are TRBV7-2 and TRBJ2-7, with 8 bases fitting TRBD2. Germline CDR1 and CDR2: SGHTA and FQGNSA. The CDR3 contains 16 residues. Germline trimming cut 5 bases from V and 2 bases from J; bases unmatched to any gene: 11. CDR3 DNA: TGTGCCAGCAGCCCCACGCGGGGGGTCTCTACCTACGAGCAGTACTTC. Its protein is CASSPTRGVSTYEQYF.

The CDR3 loop is CASSLRMRDQPQHF. In nucleotides, the CDR3 is TGTGCCAGCAGCTTGCGAATGAGGGATCAGCCCCAGCATTTT. The chain carries TRBV5-5 and TRBJ1-5; D remains ambiguous. The CDR3 is made up of 14 amino acids. Germline CDR1 reads SGHKS; CDR2 reads YYEKEE (reference sequence). V lost 1 base and J 5 bases, leaving 10 bases between the germline ends.

This chain uses TRBV30 with TRBJ1-5, with TRBD1 as a possible D gene (5 bases). CDR1 GTSNPN and CDR2 SVGIG come from the germline V gene (reference sequence). This CDR3 is built from 13 residues. The V and J ends lost 3 bases and 7 bases respectively, with 13 bases between them. This CDR3 reads CAWSPGRQQPQHF. Here the CDR3 DNA reads TGTGCCTGGAGCCCAGGGAGGCAACAGCCCCAGCATTTT.

V is TRBV29-1 and J is TRBJ1-1; D gene unclear. V was shortened by 6 bases and J by 0 bases, with 5 bases between the two germline ends. CDR3 size: 11 residues. Germline V gene lookup returns CDR1 SQVTM and CDR2 ANQGSEA. In nucleotides, the CDR3 is TGCAGCGTCCGGGTGAACACTGAAGCTTTCTTT. Protein: CSVRVNTEAFF.

The chain joins TRBV3-1 (or the pseudogene TRBV3-2) to TRBJ1-1; the D is unclear. The CDR3 runs to 13 residues. Trimming shortened V by 0 bases and J by 4 bases, and 6 bases separated the two germline ends. Germline CDR1 reads LGHDT; CDR2 reads YNNKEL (reference sequence). CDR3 coding DNA: TGTGCCAGCAGCCAAGACGGGTCCACTGAAGCTTTCTTT. This encodes CASSQDGSTEAFF.

The chain uses TRBV6-4 and TRBJ1-2; no definite D call. Trimming took 5 bases from V and 2 from J, leaving 12 bases between them. The CDR3 runs to 14 residues. CDR1 is MRHNA, CDR2 SNTAGT, per germline. The CDR3: CASSSGDRNYGYTF. CDR3 nucleotides: TGTGCCAGCAGTTCAGGCGATCGGAACTATGGCTACACCTTC.

V usage is TRBV27 and J usage is TRBJ2-7; the D gene is possibly TRBD2 (6 bases). The ends were cut back, 8 bases at V and 0 bases at J, with 17 bases in the middle. Germline assignment: CDR1 MNHEY and CDR2 SMNVEV (reference sequence). The CDR3 totals 15 residues. CDR3 bases: TGTGCCAGCTTAAAACTACGGGGGATCTCCTACGAGCAGTACTTC. As protein: CASLKLRGISYEQYF.

This chain joins TRBV15 and TRBJ1-1, with D hard to call. V was shortened by 7 bases and J by 1 base, with 13 bases between the two germline ends. Germline CDR1 reads LNHNV; CDR2 reads YYDKDF (reference sequence). The CDR3 is 14 amino acids. The DNA of the CDR3 is TGTGCCACCAAGGAGGGAAGTCGGAACACTGAAGCTTTCTTT. This gives the protein CATKEGSRNTEAFF.

The V and J genes are TRBV15 and TRBJ2-3; D possibly corresponds to TRBD2 (5 bases). Germline CDR1 and CDR2: LNHNV and YYDKDF (reference sequence). The CDR3 runs to 14 residues. Trimming removed 1 base from V and 4 bases from J, with 9 bases in between. CDR3 sequence reads: CATSRVMEADTQYF. CDR3 nucleotides: TGTGCCACCAGCAGAGTAATGGAGGCAGATACGCAGTATTTT.

This chain joins TRBV6-4 and TRBJ2-3, with D perhaps TRBD1 (5 bases). Germline-derived CDR1 and CDR2 are MRHNA and SNTAGT. Trimming cost V 5 bases and J 1 base, with 13 bases left between them. This CDR3 region has 15 residues. The CDR3 sequence is CASSSQGLGTDTQYF. CDR3 coding DNA: TGTGCCAGCAGTTCCCAGGGTTTGGGCACAGATACGCAGTATTTT.

The chain recombines TRBV7-2 with TRBJ2-7, with TRBD1 matching 7 bases. The CDR3 runs 14 residues. With V trimmed by 2 bases and J by 2 bases, 3 bases remained unmatched. Germline V gives CDR1 SGHTA, CDR2 FQGNSA. The CDR3: CASSLRQGPYEQYF. DNA of the CDR3: TGTGCCAGCAGCTTAAGACAGGGCCCCTACGAGCAGTACTTC.

V and J are TRBV12-3 or TRBV12-4 and TRBJ1-2, with 7 bases that match TRBD1. Unmatched junction bases numbered 7, after V lost 6 bases and J lost 6 bases. The CDR3 length is 13 residues. The CDR3 bases are TGTGCCAGCAGGCCGAATACAGGGGATGGCTACACCTTC. Translation gives CASRPNTGDGYTF.

V gene TRBV7-9 combines with J gene TRBJ2-1; TRBD2 aligns across 10 bases. Trimming removed 5 bases from V and 8 bases from J; junction bases left unmatched: 12. The CDR3 has 16 residues. Germline CDR1 and CDR2: SEHNR and FQNEAQ (reference sequence). In nucleotides, the CDR3 is TGTGCCAGCAGCCCCGGACTAGCGGCAACGTGGGATGAGCAGTTCTTC. Protein: CASSPGLAATWDEQFF.

This clone appeared once. The rearrangement joins TRBV28 to TRBJ1-6, with unresolved D. This CDR3 has 17 residues. The germline V and J ends were trimmed by 2 bases and 4 bases, with 15 bases remaining between them. CDR1 is MDHEN and CDR2 is SYDVKM in the germline V gene. CDR3 region: CASSLRRSPPYNSPLHF. Written as DNA, the CDR3 is TGTGCCAGCAGTTTACGGAGGAGCCCACCTTATAATTCACCCCTCCACTTT. Supplemented by reference TRBV28 and TRBJ1-6, the full variable domain reads DVKVTQSSRYLVKRTGEKVFLECVQDMDHENMFWYRQDPGLGLRLIYFSYDVKMKEKGDIPEGYSVSREKKERFSLILESASTNQTSMYLCASSLRRSPPYNSPLHFGNGTRLTVT.

The chain recombines TRBV28 with TRBJ1-1, with D possibly being TRBD1 (5 bases). Trimming cost V 1 base and J 2 bases, with 11 bases left between them. CDR3 size: 15 residues. Germline lookup yields CDR1 MDHEN and CDR2 SYDVKM. CDR3 protein: CASSLSAGVNTEAFF. The DNA for the CDR3 is TGTGCCAGCAGTTTATCGGCGGGGGTAAACACTGAAGCTTTCTTT.

This chain uses TRBV7-2 with TRBJ1-2; D gene unclear. This CDR3 comprises 14 residues. Trimming stripped 3 bases from V and 2 bases from J, with 10 bases between. Germline V gives CDR1 SGHTA, CDR2 FQGNSA. The CDR3 is CASSLNGLNYGYTF. CDR3 coding DNA: TGTGCCAGCAGCTTGAATGGGCTGAACTATGGCTACACCTTC.

The rearrangement joins TRBV11-2 to TRBJ1-5; 8 bases align to TRBD1. V dropped 3 bases and J dropped 4; count of bases not matched to a gene: 5. CDR1 SGHAT and CDR2 FQNNGV come from the germline V gene. The CDR3 is 15 residues long. CDR3 loop: CASSLGQAQNQPQHF. The CDR3, as DNA: TGTGCCAGCAGCTTGGGACAGGCCCAGAATCAGCCCCAGCATTTT.

V gene TRBV28 combines with J gene TRBJ1-1; D is unresolved. CDR3 size: 12 residues. Germline assignment: CDR1 MDHEN and CDR2 SYDVKM. V dropped 2 bases and J dropped 9 bases, with 10 bases sitting between them. The CDR3 coding sequence is TGTGCCAGCAGTTTAGGCAAATCCCAAGCTTTCTTT. This encodes CASSLGKSQAFF.

This rearrangement joins TRBV7-2 to TRBJ1-3; D may be TRBD1 (5 bases). CDR3 length: 14 amino acids. Germline CDR1 is SGHTA and CDR2 is FQGNSA. V was trimmed by 1 base and J by 2 bases, leaving 6 bases between them. The CDR3 DNA reads as TGTGCCAGCAGCTTAGGACAGACTGGAAACACCATATATTTT. This gives the protein CASSLGQTGNTIYF.

V is TRBV7-6 and J is TRBJ2-3; 9 bases are a match to TRBD1. V lost 1 base to trimming and J lost 0 bases; unmatched junction nucleotides: 2. Germline lookup yields CDR1 SGHVS and CDR2 FNYEAQ. The CDR3 loop spans 16 amino acids. CDR3 sequence (DNA): TGTGCCAGCAGCTTAGAGGGGACAGGGAGCACAGATACGCAGTATTTT. This translates into CASSLEGTGSTDTQYF.

The chain couples TRBV10-2 to TRBJ2-4; TRBD2 aligns across 16 bases. Germline CDR1 is WSHSY and CDR2 is SAAADI. V shed 4 bases and J 3 bases; nucleotides not matched to a gene: 12. There are 20 residues in the CDR3. The CDR3 reads CASSAAPGLAGGLGKNIQYF. DNA of the CDR3: TGCGCCAGCAGTGCAGCACCGGGACTAGCGGGAGGGCTGGGCAAAAACATTCAGTACTTC.

The chain combines TRBV6-5 with TRBJ1-5, with 11 bases matching TRBD1. Germline V gene data show CDR1 as MNHEY and CDR2 as SVGAGI. The CDR3 loop spans 15 amino acids. V was pared by 7 bases and J by 2 bases, with 4 bases of the junction left unmatched. The CDR3 nucleotides are TGTGCCAGCAAGGGACAGGGGGAAGGCAATCAGCCCCAGCATTTT. Its translation: CASKGQGEGNQPQHF.

V and J are TRBV9 and TRBJ1-2; D gene uncertain. CDR3 length: 14 amino acids. Germline assignment: CDR1 SGDLS and CDR2 YYNGEE. V lost 0 bases to trimming and J lost 5 bases, with 11 bases between them. Here the CDR3 reads CASSVDARGYGYTF. DNA for the CDR3: TGTGCCAGCAGCGTAGACGCCCGCGGATATGGCTACACCTTC.

The chain has TRBV18 and TRBJ2-1; possibly TRBD2 for D (5 bases). CDR3 length equals 13 residues. Per the germline V gene, CDR1 is KGHSH and CDR2 is LQKENI. Trimming stripped 5 bases from V and 6 bases from J, with 11 bases between. The CDR3 DNA sequence: TGTGCCAGCTCATCAGGACTCCTCAATGAGCAGTTCTTC. Its protein product is CASSSGLLNEQFF. Looking up the rest from reference TRBV18 and TRBJ2-1 gives the full variable domain: NAGVMQNPRHLVRRRGQEARLRCSPMKGHSHVYWYRQLPEEGLKFMVYLQKENIIDESGMPKERFSAEFPKEGPSILRIQQVVRGDSAAYFCASSSGLLNEQFFGPGTRLTVL.

This clone was counted a single time. V usage is TRBV5-1 and J usage is TRBJ2-5, with a weak D call TRBD1 (5 bases). This CDR3 comprises 16 residues. V lost 0 bases to trimming and J lost 4 bases, with 16 bases between them. The V gene's germline CDR1 is SGHRS and CDR2 YFSETQ. The CDR3: CASSLGGVGRVETQYF. In nucleotides, the CDR3 is TGCGCCAGCAGCTTGGGAGGAGTGGGGCGCGTAGAGACCCAGTACTTC.